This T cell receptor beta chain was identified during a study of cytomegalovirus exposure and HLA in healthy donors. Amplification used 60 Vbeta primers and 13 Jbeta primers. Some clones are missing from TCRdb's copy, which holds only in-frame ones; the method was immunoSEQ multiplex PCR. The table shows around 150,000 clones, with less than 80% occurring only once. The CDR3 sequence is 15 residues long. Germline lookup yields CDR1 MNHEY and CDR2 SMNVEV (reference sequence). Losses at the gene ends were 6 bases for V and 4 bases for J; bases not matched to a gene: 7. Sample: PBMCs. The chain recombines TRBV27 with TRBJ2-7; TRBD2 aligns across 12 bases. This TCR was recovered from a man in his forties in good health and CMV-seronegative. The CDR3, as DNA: TGTGCCAGCAGGTCCCCTAGCGGGGGGGTATACGAGCAGTACTTC. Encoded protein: CASRSPSGGVYEQYF.